Sequencing of this TCR beta chain was carried out in a study of blood T cell repertoires in COVID-19. For the study at large: T cells, B-cell-depleted T cells, or PBMCs provided the cDNA or gDNA that served as material.

Sequenced by immunoSEQ multiplex PCR; TCRdb stores in-frame clones only, minus some. The repertoire holds more than 150,000 clones, roughly 90% seen once, with 7% to 8% in the top ten. Participants' reported clinical history set cohort assignment. Before being deemed recovered, Cohort 3 donors had two negative PCRs, clearance, or symptom resolution. The ends were cut back, 3 bases at V and 1 base at J, with 13 bases in the middle. This CDR3 comprises 16 residues. Germline CDR1 is SGHTA and CDR2 is FQGNSA. This TCR came from a woman aged 45-60 years who had recovered from COVID-19. The sample was PBMCs or T cells enriched from blood (not recorded which). V is TRBV7-2 and J is TRBJ1-3, with D perhaps matching TRBD1 (5 bases). This chain's CDR3 is CASSFAIGVSGNTIYF. The CDR3 DNA reads TGTGCCAGCAGCTTCGCGATAGGGGTATCTGGAAACACCATATATTTT.